This is a list of T cell receptor beta chains from one sample in a study of shared clonotypes between healthy human individuals. TCRdb's copy holds only in-frame clones and misses some; the assay was immunoSEQ multiplex PCR. The data hold about 670,000 clones, with less than 80% observed a single time. The sequenced sample consisted of memory CD4+ T cells sorted from blood. These receptors all come from a woman in her twenties or thirties in good health. Both conserved end residues are part of each CDR3. The D gene is left open where the match is weak. Size values are once, few and many counts, or a class for expanded clones, and some rows have none.

J	size	D	V	DNA	CDR3
TRBJ1-3	.	TRBD1	TRBV19	TGTGCCAGTAGTACACAGGGGGCGACTGGAAACACCATATATTTT	CASSTQGATGNTIYF
TRBJ2-7	.	TRBD2	TRBV2	TGTGCCAGCATAAGGTTAGCGGGAAGGGAAAACTACGAGCAGTACTTC	CASIRLAGRENYEQYF
TRBJ1-1	.	.	TRBV7-3	TGTGCCAGCAGGCAGGGCCGGGGTGAGGCTTTCTTT	CASRQGRGEAFF
TRBJ2-2	.	TRBD1	TRBV10-2	TGCGCCAGCGCCGACAGGGGTCCAGACACCGGGGAGCTGTTTTTT	CASADRGPDTGELFF
TRBJ1-2	.	.	TRBV28	TGTGCCAGCAGTATTCTTGGTGGCTCCCCTAACTATGGCTACACCTTC	CASSILGGSPNYGYTF
TRBJ1-4	.	.	TRBV28	TGTGCCAGCAGTTTTTCGCTTGAGAATGAAAAACTGTTTTTT	CASSFSLENEKLFF
TRBJ1-2	.	.	TRBV27	TGTGCCAGCAGTTCAAACTCTGGGCTAGGGTATGGCTACACCTTC	CASSSNSGLGYGYTF
TRBJ2-6	few	.	TRBV11-2	TGTGCCAGCAGCTTATACAGGGCTGGGGCCAACGTCCTGACTTTC	CASSLYRAGANVLTF
TRBJ1-2	.	.	TRBV2	TGTGCCAGCAGTGAAGCGCGTCACAGGGATGGTGAGGGCTACACCTTC	CASSEARHRDGEGYTF
TRBJ2-7	few	TRBD2	TRBV18	TGTGCCAGCTCACCACCGGGGACTAGCGGGTACTACGAGCAGTACTTC	CASSPPGTSGYYEQYF
TRBJ2-1	few	TRBD1	TRBV27	TGTGCCAGCAGTCCCGGGACAGGGTCCTACAATGAGCAGTTCTTC	CASSPGTGSYNEQFF
TRBJ2-3	.	.	TRBV7-6	TGTGCCAGCAGCTCAATGGCGTCGCGCACAGATACGCAGTATTTT	CASSSMASRTDTQYF